A few counts support the clone carrying this T cell receptor (beta chain). The target antigen is unknown. By 5'RACE template switching, TCR cDNA was produced, with a universal primer site and UMIs added in the process. TCRdb re-derived calls from the 5' RACE reads in MiXCR, one entry per CDR3 protein. The table records a few hundred thousand distinct CDR3 sequences, roughly 5.6% of them present only once. The CDR3 is 16 amino acids. V shed 1 base and J shed 7 bases, with 14 bases lying between them. CDR1 and CDR2 from the germline V gene are SGHTA and FQGNSA. This sample is drawn from a study of T cells after yellow fever vaccination. In the study overall: Preparing low-cell-number fractions relied on SMART-Seq v4 Ultra Low Input.

The study's findings and limits: Boosting was followed by the reappearance of most primary-vaccination clones (approximately 97% CD4, roughly 90% CD8).

The genes are TRBV7-2 and TRBJ1-6; D might be TRBD1 (5 bases). The TCR comes from a man between 18 and 35 years old who received the YFV17D yellow fever vaccine. Sequencing used CD4+ T cells sorted from PBMCs, obtained on the day of the yellow fever booster vaccination. The CDR3 bases are TGTGCCAGCAGCTTAGTAGGAGGGGTTGGGAATTCACCCCTCCACTTT. Protein product: CASSLVGGVGNSPLHF. Full variable domain (rest looked up from reference TRBV7-2 and TRBJ1-6): GAGVSQSPSNKVTEKGKDVELRCDPISGHTALYWYRQSLGQGLEFLIYFQGNSAPDKSGLPSDRFSAERTGGSVSTLTIQRTQQEDSAVYLCASSLVGGVGNSPLHFGNGTRLTVT.